The entry below describes one T cell receptor beta chain. Its antigen remains unknown. When sampled, the donors appeared nominally healthy, though they likely had unrecorded immune exposures. The sample is drawn from a study of cytomegalovirus exposure and HLA in healthy donors. The PCR had 60 Vbeta and 13 Jbeta primers. Using immunoSEQ multiplex PCR, the repertoire was profiled, and TCRdb retains in-frame clones only, with some absent. The profile shows approximately 120,000 clones, approximately 70% of them singletons. General study results and limits: The likely origin of a cluster of highly shared sequence variants was a sequencing artifact. In a later analysis, TCR beta V- and J-gene trimming was associated with a missense DCLRE1C variant. Relative to equally common others, HLA-associated TCR beta chains showed greater clonal expansion in a later analysis.

After removal of 5 bases from V and 0 bases from J, the junction contained 7 bases not matched to a gene. CDR3 length equals 15 residues. CDR1 is SGHTA, CDR2 FQGNSA, per germline. This receptor was obtained from a woman in her sixties or seventies in good health and CMV-seropositive. The chain employs TRBV7-2 and TRBJ2-7; TRBD2 matches at 7 bases. The sample consisted of PBMCs. CDR3 sequence (DNA): TGTGCCAGCAGCGAATCGCTAGCGGACTCCTACGAGCAGTACTTC. Translated: CASSESLADSYEQYF.